The 29 T cell receptor beta chains presented below share a single source sample, sequenced in a study of T cell changes during pregnancy in multiple sclerosis. TCRdb's copy holds only in-frame clones and misses some; the assay was immunoSEQ multiplex PCR. Of over 70,000 clones in the sample, approximately 90% were seen once. This specimen consisted of peripheral blood, obtained in the first trimester of pregnancy. These receptors were collected from a female donor in good health, enrolled as a control in a pregnancy study.

The chain recombines TRBV7-9 with TRBJ2-5; TRBD1 agrees at 8 bases. Losses at the gene ends were 3 bases for V and 5 bases for J; bases not matched to a gene: 8. Per germline, CDR1 SEHNR and CDR2 FQNEAQ (reference sequence). This CDR3 has 15 residues. The CDR3 spells CASSLEQGAGETQYF. The CDR3 nucleotides read TGTGCCAGCAGCTTGGAGCAGGGGGCCGGGGAGACCCAGTACTTC. Full variable domain (remainder filled in from reference TRBV7-9 and TRBJ2-5): DTGVSQNPRHKITKRGQNVTFRCDPISEHNRLYWYRQTLGQGPEFLTYFQNEAQLEKSRLLSDRFSAERPKGSFSTLEIQRTEQGDSAMYLCASSLEQGAGETQYFGPGTRLLVL.

This sequence joins TRBV11-1 and TRBJ2-1; TRBD1 is a possible D gene (6 bases). This CDR3 spans 15 amino acids. The V gene's germline CDR1 is SGHAT and CDR2 FQDESV (reference sequence). The ends were cut back, 2 bases at V and 6 bases at J, with 14 bases in the middle. The CDR3 loop is CASSLQGRGANEQFF. CDR3 nucleotide sequence: TGTGCCAGCAGCTTACAGGGGAGAGGGGCCAATGAGCAGTTCTTC.

This chain connects TRBV9 to TRBJ2-2, with a tentative D call TRBD2 (6 bases). V lost 3 bases and J lost 4, with 22 bases in between. The CDR3 has 18 amino acids. Per germline, CDR1 SGDLS and CDR2 YYNGEE. The CDR3 coding sequence is TGTGCCAGCAGCGCCCCGGGATGGGGCGGGGAACGCACCGGGGAGCTGTTTTTT. Protein: CASSAPGWGGERTGELFF.

J is TRBJ2-5 and V is TRBV27, with D possibly TRBD2 on 5 matching bases. Germline assignment: CDR1 MNHEY and CDR2 SMNVEV (reference sequence). Trimming cost V 0 bases and J 5 bases, with 13 bases left between them. The CDR3 runs to 15 residues. The CDR3 DNA is TGTGCCAGCAGTTTATCGGCTAGCCTGGTGGAGACCCAGTACTTC. Translation gives CASSLSASLVETQYF.

The chain has TRBV27 and TRBJ2-3; 7 nucleotides agree with TRBD1. The V segment lost 7 bases and the J segment 0 bases; nucleotides outside the gene matches: 10. In germline, CDR1 is MNHEY, CDR2 SMNVEV (reference sequence). The CDR3 covers 16 residues. The CDR3 DNA follows: TGTGCCAGCACCCCCTCCTGGACAGGAAGCACAGATACGCAGTATTTT. Translating gives CASTPSWTGSTDTQYF.

The gene calls are TRBV30 and TRBJ1-5, with D hard to call. Between the trimmed V and J ends, which lost 5 bases and 0 bases, there was a span of 5 bases. The length of the CDR3 is 12 residues. CDR1 is GTSNPN and CDR2 is SVGIG in the germline V gene (reference sequence). Here the CDR3 reads CAWAYSNQPQHF. The CDR3 region has the DNA TGTGCCTGGGCGTATAGCAATCAGCCCCAGCATTTT.

This clone turned up a few times. The chain joins TRBV19 to TRBJ1-1; 8 bases agree with TRBD1. The trim removed 6 bases at V and 4 bases at J, leaving 4 bases unmatched. The germline CDR1 and CDR2 sequences are LNHDA and SQIVND (reference sequence). The CDR3 is made up of 13 amino acids. The CDR3 sequence: CASRADRGTEAFF. DNA for the CDR3: TGTGCCAGTAGAGCCGACAGGGGCACTGAAGCTTTCTTT.

The chain couples TRBV6-6 to TRBJ1-1, with 8 bases fitting TRBD1. V lost 11 bases to trimming and J lost 3 bases; unmatched junction nucleotides: 8. The germline CDR1 and CDR2 sequences are MNHNY and SVGAGI (reference sequence). CDR3 length: 13 residues. The CDR3 is CAGRTGRDTEAFF. CDR3 nucleotides: TGTGCCGGGCGGACAGGGCGGGACACTGAAGCTTTCTTT.

V gene TRBV30 combines with J gene TRBJ1-1; 8 nucleotides agree with TRBD1. This CDR3 contains 14 residues. Germline lookup yields CDR1 GTSNPN and CDR2 SVGIG (reference sequence). The J segment lost 10 bases and the V segment lost 8 bases, leaving 18 bases of the junction unmatched. CDR3 sequence: CARSMGGAGQGAFF. The CDR3 nucleotides read TGTGCCCGGTCGATGGGGGGCGCAGGACAGGGAGCTTTCTTT.

This clone was seen more than once but under ten times. J is TRBJ2-1 and V is TRBV2, with 9 bases aligning to TRBD2. V lost 4 bases and J lost 2; bases outside the gene matches: 6. Germline CDR1 and CDR2: SNHLY and FYNNEI. CDR3 length: 16 amino acids. DNA of the CDR3: TGTGCCAGCAGTGGATGGCGGGGGGGCCCCTACAATGAGCAGTTCTTC. Translating gives CASSGWRGGPYNEQFF.

The chain uses TRBV2 and TRBJ1-2; D is uncertain. This CDR3 contains 14 residues. Germline CDR1 is SNHLY and CDR2 is FYNNEI. V lost 0 bases and J lost 6, with 11 bases in between. The CDR3 DNA is TGTGCCAGCAGTGAAGCGGGCGGGTCGGATGGCTACACCTTC. Amino acid sequence: CASSEAGGSDGYTF.

The CDR3 bases are TGTGCCAGCTCCCCCGGTCGGGAGCAGTACTTC. Its protein product is CASSPGREQYF. The J gene is TRBJ2-7, the V gene TRBV18, with no clear D. The V end was cut by 6 bases, the J end by 7 bases, with 10 bases between. The germline V gene encodes CDR1 KGHSH and CDR2 LQKENI. The CDR3 runs to 11 residues. The full variable domain, rest sourced from reference TRBV18 and TRBJ2-7, is NAGVMQNPRHLVRRRGQEARLRCSPMKGHSHVYWYRQLPEEGLKFMVYLQKENIIDESGMPKERFSAEFPKEGPSILRIQQVVRGDSAAYFCASSPGREQYFGPGTRLTVT.

The chain combines TRBV19 with TRBJ2-5; 9 bases fit TRBD2. The CDR3 has 16 residues. Trimming took 6 bases from V and 5 from J; bases not matched to a gene: 13. Germline-derived CDR1 and CDR2 are LNHDA and SQIVND (reference sequence). CDR3 coding DNA: TGTGCCAGTAGCGCCTTTGGCGGGGGGGTCGGGGAGACCCAGTACTTC. Its translation: CASSAFGGGVGETQYF.

On this clone: The same CDR3 is also encoded by other DNA sequences in this sample. The chain links TRBV4-2 to TRBJ1-5; D ambiguous. Germline CDR1 LGHNA, CDR2 YNFKEQ. Deletions cut 0 bases from V and 4 bases from J, with 4 bases between. The CDR3 contains 13 residues. In nucleotides, the CDR3 is TGTGCCAGCAGCCAAGATAATAATCAGCCCCAGCATTTT. Encoded protein: CASSQDNNQPQHF.

The V and J genes are TRBV27 and TRBJ1-5; 7 bases are a match to TRBD1. The V segment lost 0 bases and the J segment 3 bases; nucleotides outside the gene matches: 8. This CDR3 contains 17 residues. Germline V gene lookup returns CDR1 MNHEY and CDR2 SMNVEV (reference sequence). The CDR3 sequence is CASSLSPPTGNNQPQHF. In nucleotides, the CDR3 is TGTGCCAGCAGTTTATCCCCCCCGACAGGGAACAATCAGCCCCAGCATTTT.

This chain uses TRBV7-2 with TRBJ1-2; possibly TRBD1 for D (6 bases). The CDR3 sequence is 13 residues long. V was trimmed by 1 base and J by 8 bases, leaving 11 bases between them. Germline loops: CDR1 SGHTA, CDR2 FQGNSA. The CDR3 loop is CASSLVGAGGYTF. The CDR3 DNA sequence: TGTGCCAGCAGCTTAGTGGGGGCTGGAGGCTACACCTTC.

The chain couples TRBV21-1 to TRBJ1-1; TRBD1, the D gene given by the table, was not confirmed from the DNA. TRBV21-1 is assigned pseudogene status. The CDR3 has 17 residues. For the CDR3, the DNA is TGTGCCAGCAGCAAAAAGGGGTTAGGGCAGCCTAACACTGAAGCTTTCTTT. This sequence encodes CASSKKGLGQPNTEAFF.

This clone was observed a few times. V is TRBV29-1 and J is TRBJ2-7; perhaps TRBD2 as D (5 bases). The CDR3 consists of 14 residues. Trimming shortened V by 4 bases and J by 0 bases, and 13 bases separated the two germline ends. From germline, CDR1 is SQVTM and CDR2 ANQGSEA. CDR3 loop: CSVGEPKSSYEQYF. In DNA form, the CDR3 reads TGCAGCGTTGGGGAGCCTAAGAGCTCCTACGAGCAGTACTTC.

The rearrangement uses TRBV2 and TRBJ1-5; 8 positions match TRBD1. V was clipped by 5 bases and J by 6 bases; unmatched bases: 9. The CDR3 is made up of 15 amino acids. Germline CDR1 SNHLY, CDR2 FYNNEI. DNA of the CDR3: TGTGCCAGCAGTCGAAAGACAGGGGCGGGTCAGCCCCAGCATTTT. Its translation: CASSRKTGAGQPQHF. The entire variable domain, with the rest obtained from reference TRBV2 and TRBJ1-5, is as follows: EPEVTQTPSHQVTQMGQEVILRCVPISNHLYFYWYRQILGQKVEFLVSFYNNEISEKSEIFDDQFSVERPDGSNFTLKIRSTKLEDSAMYFCASSRKTGAGQPQHFGDGTRLSIL.

The chain employs TRBV11-1 and TRBJ2-7; 7 bases fit TRBD2. CDR3 length: 14 residues. Trimming removed 5 bases from V and 3 bases from J; junction bases left unmatched: 7. In germline, CDR1 is SGHAT, CDR2 FQDESV (reference sequence). CDR3: CASSLETSYYEQYF. The DNA for the CDR3 is TGTGCCAGCAGCCTTGAGACTAGCTACTACGAGCAGTACTTC.

This rearrangement joins TRBV2 to TRBJ1-6; D is unclear. The germline V gene encodes CDR1 SNHLY and CDR2 FYNNEI. Trimming left V 7 bases short and J 0 bases short, with 10 bases between. The CDR3 has 15 residues. CDR3 nucleotide sequence: TGTGCCAGCACCGAGGAGAGCTCCTATAATTCACCCCTCCACTTT. Protein sequence: CASTEESSYNSPLHF.

This chain connects TRBV5-1 to TRBJ1-2; the D gene is possibly TRBD1 (5 bases). Trimming left V 0 bases short and J 7 bases short, with 13 bases between. Germline CDR1 reads SGHRS; CDR2 reads YFSETQ. The CDR3 sequence is 14 residues long. CDR3 nucleotide sequence: TGCGCCAGCAGCTTGGCCTCGGGGGGAAGTGGCTACACCTTC. Protein: CASSLASGGSGYTF.

The V and J genes are TRBV19 and TRBJ2-1; unclear D gene. V shed 7 bases and J shed 0 bases, with 10 bases lying between them. CDR1 LNHDA and CDR2 SQIVND come from the germline V gene (reference sequence). The CDR3 consists of 14 residues. The CDR3 sequence: CASTPRSSYNEQFF. The CDR3 DNA sequence: TGTGCCAGTACCCCGAGGAGCTCCTACAATGAGCAGTTCTTC.

V gene TRBV15 combines with J gene TRBJ2-7, with 11 positions matching TRBD2. This CDR3 has 14 residues. The V gene's germline CDR1 is LNHNV and CDR2 YYDKDF (reference sequence). V shed 7 bases and J 2 bases; nucleotides not matched to a gene: 4. CDR3 region: CATTPTSGAYEQYF. The CDR3 DNA reads as TGTGCCACCACCCCGACTAGCGGGGCCTACGAGCAGTACTTC.

The rearrangement joins TRBV18 to TRBJ1-6; no clear D gene. Germline values: CDR1 KGHSH, CDR2 LQKENI. The CDR3 is 14 amino acids. V shed 6 bases and J shed 0 bases, with 6 bases lying between them. The CDR3 DNA follows: TGTGCCAGCTCCGCAGGCTCCTATAATTCACCCCTCCACTTT. Encoded protein: CASSAGSYNSPLHF. The variable domain in full, with the rest retrieved from reference TRBV18 and TRBJ1-6, is NAGVMQNPRHLVRRRGQEARLRCSPMKGHSHVYWYRQLPEEGLKFMVYLQKENIIDESGMPKERFSAEFPKEGPSILRIQQVVRGDSAAYFCASSAGSYNSPLHFGNGTRLTVT.

The chain recombines TRBV7-9 with TRBJ1-4; tentatively, D is TRBD1 (6 bases). V shed 5 bases and J shed 3 bases, with 16 bases lying between them. Germline V lookup: CDR1 SEHNR, CDR2 FQNEAQ (reference sequence). The CDR3 has 16 amino acids. In DNA, the CDR3 is TGTGCCAGCAGCCACAACACAGGGCCCCCTAATGAAAAACTGTTTTTT. Amino acid sequence: CASSHNTGPPNEKLFF.

This chain connects TRBV30 to TRBJ2-2; the D gene is possibly TRBD2 (5 bases). V was clipped by 1 base and J by 4 bases, with 7 bases between them. This CDR3 has 13 residues. Per germline, CDR1 GTSNPN and CDR2 SVGIG (reference sequence). This chain's CDR3 is CAWSAGTTGELFF. DNA of the CDR3: TGTGCCTGGAGTGCGGGAACCACCGGGGAGCTGTTTTTT.

This clone was picked up one time. This sequence joins TRBV28 and TRBJ1-2; D is ambiguous. The germline V and J ends were trimmed by 5 bases and 4 bases, with 8 bases remaining between them. This CDR3 region has 12 residues. Per germline, CDR1 MDHEN and CDR2 SYDVKM. DNA for the CDR3: TGTGCCAGCAGTCTAAGAGGCTATGGCTACACCTTC. Encoded protein: CASSLRGYGYTF.

This rearrangement joins TRBV19 to TRBJ1-5; maybe TRBD1 (5 bases). Germline V gene sequence: CDR1 LNHDA, CDR2 SQIVND (reference sequence). The CDR3 length is 16 residues. Trimming pared 7 bases from V and 4 bases from J, leaving 20 bases between. The CDR3 nucleotides read TGTGCCAGTAAGGGGAACTCAGGGTATCGAAATCAGCCCCAGCATTTT. Translating it yields CASKGNSGYRNQPQHF.